This T cell receptor (beta chain) was captured by sequencing in a study of shared clonotypes between healthy human individuals. Comment on this clone: Other nucleotide sequences in the sample specify the same CDR3.

Authors' data handling: ImmunoSEQ output held junction-only sequences without quality scores, so filtering differed. Sequencing used immunoSEQ multiplex PCR; TCRdb keeps in-frame clones, though not all of them. The DNA was the basis for D and trimming; V, J and clone size are from that table. This table holds a few hundred thousand clones, around three quarters found once. The clonotype originates from a woman aged 40 to 50 in good health. Some clones in this sample may be carry-over from other donors' samples. The sequencing input was PBMCs.

The CDR3 DNA sequence: TGTGCCAGCAGTCGAACTAGCGGGAGGAGGAATGAGCAGTTCTTC. Its protein is CASSRTSGRRNEQFF. The chain combines TRBV28 with TRBJ2-1; 12 bases align to TRBD2. After removal of 5 bases from V and 7 bases from J, the junction contained 6 bases not matched to a gene. Germline CDR1 reads MDHEN; CDR2 reads SYDVKM. The CDR3 runs to 15 residues.